A selection of T cell receptor beta chains follows, all from one sample in a study of shared clonotypes between healthy human individuals. The repertoire was sequenced with immunoSEQ multiplex PCR; TCRdb's copy has only in-frame clones and lacks some. The sample includes 2 million to 3 million clones, roughly nine tenths seen only once; the top ten take 0.14%. The sequenced sample consisted of naive CD4+ T cells sorted from blood. These receptors were collected from a young man in good health. The conserved cysteine and the conserved F or W are not part of the CDR3 here. Each record gives: V gene, J gene, CDR3 protein.

TRBV11-3	TRBJ2-2	ASSLYTGELF
TRBV10-3	TRBJ2-5	ATTGGGETQY
TRBV11-2	TRBJ2-2	ASSQVGQANTGELF
TRBV6-5	TRBJ1-2	ASSYPNSNYGYT
TRBV7-9	TRBJ2-2	ASSSLDRGGSGELF
TRBV5-1	TRBJ2-1	ASSGSSYNEQF
TRBV7-2	TRBJ1-6	ASSLNRGGRSPLH
TRBV27	TRBJ2-1	ASSGRQGSLTHSYNEQF
TRBV28	TRBJ2-2	ASSLGGRNTGELF
TRBV11-2	TRBJ1-6	ASSLSGSTYNSPLH
TRBV7-4	TRBJ2-7	ASSLGLRAVAYEQY
TRBV7-8	TRBJ1-1	ASSLGGPNTEAF
TRBV21-1	TRBJ2-1	ASSKAPEYRGYNEQF
TRBV28	TRBJ2-3	ASSLRGQGTDTQY
TRBV6-5	TRBJ1-1	ASSYSWEPMNTEAF
TRBV5-4	TRBJ1-3	ASSLGQGLGNTIY
TRBV28	TRBJ2-2	ASTRTSSYTGELF
TRBV2	TRBJ2-4	ASSYDSKNIQY
TRBV9	TRBJ2-7	ASSERTSGRPHEQY
TRBV5-4	TRBJ1-3	ASSNIGTAGNTIY
TRBV5-6	TRBJ2-7	ASSSFKTGASSYEQY
TRBV7-3	TRBJ2-3	ASSFGTALTDTQY
TRBV10-3	TRBJ2-7	AISEPTSEQY
TRBV6-1	TRBJ2-7	ASSGRVVYEQY
TRBV29-1	TRBJ2-3	SVGGRNTDTQY
TRBV5-6	TRBJ1-6	ASSLGAGQLNSPLH
TRBV5-6	TRBJ2-3	ASRMTTSGGLRSYTQY
TRBV7-9	TRBJ1-3	ASSFPGNTIY
TRBV7-9	TRBJ2-3	ASRETGRPDTQY
TRBV7-2	TRBJ2-3	ASSLGGLAGGQDTQY